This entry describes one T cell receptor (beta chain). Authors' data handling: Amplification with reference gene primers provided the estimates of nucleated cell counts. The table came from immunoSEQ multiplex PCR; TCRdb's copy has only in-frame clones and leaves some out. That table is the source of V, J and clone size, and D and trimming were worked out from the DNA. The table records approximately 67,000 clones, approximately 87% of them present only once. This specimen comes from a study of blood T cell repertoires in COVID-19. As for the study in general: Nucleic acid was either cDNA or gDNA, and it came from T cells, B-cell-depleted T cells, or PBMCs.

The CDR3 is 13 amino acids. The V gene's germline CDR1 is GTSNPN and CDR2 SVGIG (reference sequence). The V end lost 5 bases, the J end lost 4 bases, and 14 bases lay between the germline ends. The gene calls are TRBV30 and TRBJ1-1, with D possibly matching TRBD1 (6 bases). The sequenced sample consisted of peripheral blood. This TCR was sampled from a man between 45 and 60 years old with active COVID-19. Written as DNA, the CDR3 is TGTGCCTGGGCCACAGGGTTTACCACTGAAGCTTTCTTT. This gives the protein CAWATGFTTEAFF. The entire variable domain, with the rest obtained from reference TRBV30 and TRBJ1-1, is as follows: SQTIHQWPATLVQPVGSPLSLECTVEGTSNPNLYWYRQAAGRGLQLLFYSVGIGQISSEVPQNLSASRPQDRQFILSSKKLLLSDSGFYLCAWATGFTTEAFFGQGTRLTVV.